Listed below are T cell receptor beta chains from one sample, sequenced in a study of a mutant IDH1 vaccine in newly diagnosed glioma. Assay: immunoSEQ multiplex PCR; the TCRdb copy retains only in-frame clones and omits some. The data show around 60,000 clones, 83% seen once. Their antigens remain unidentified. The specimen comprised PBMCs, sampled from a glioma patient whose treatment included an IDH1 peptide vaccine. These receptors were obtained from a man aged 30-40 years with glioma. Both conserved end residues are part of each CDR3. The order of the fields is D gene, V gene, CDR3 length, CDR3 protein. A D gene is named only where the DNA matches it firmly.

-,TRBV6-1,13,CASSEEAGRVAFF
-,TRBV7-9,17,CASSLVGSGRAVYEQYF
TRBD1,TRBV6-6,13,CASSSDRVDGYTF
-,TRBV2,13,CASSEVMDYEQYF
-,TRBV7-2,12,CASSADGTEAFF
TRBD1,TRBV10-3,15,CAISGGDRGAYEQYF
-,TRBV2,14,CAKGGSVSGNTIYF
-,TRBV5-1,14,CASSFEGVQETQYF
TRBD2,TRBV7-9,15,CASSETSGGASTQYF
-,TRBV7-2,13,CASSLEVGSPLHF
TRBD1,TRBV5-1,13,CASSLQGAETQYF
-,TRBV7-5,16,CVRSLGHRETNSPLHF
-,TRBV6-1,17,CASSEASRRGNNSPLHF
TRBD1,TRBV6-5,14,CASSYLDRGYGYTF
-,TRBV5-1,14,CASSSGPTNTEAFF
-,TRBV5-1,15,CASSTTGSSGNTIYF
TRBD1,TRBV7-9,16,CASSSKAGTGRGEQFF
-,TRBV6-1,13,CASSVQGPYGYTF
-,TRBV2,13,CASSDIGDNEQFF
-,TRBV2,16,CASSHTFWQQKETQYF
TRBD2,TRBV9,15,CASSADSGGWDTQYF
-,TRBV15,15,CATSRGRDMNTEAFF
-,TRBV6-5,14,CASSYSRKVDTQYF
TRBD2,TRBV6-1,14,CASSAAGESGELFF
-,TRBV27,14,CASSLMGGGNTIYF
-,TRBV25-1,14,CASSDYFGDQPQHF
-,TRBV19,16,CASSIETSFSSYEQYF
TRBD1,TRBV18,16,CASSRDRTGGQGKLFF
-,TRBV6-6,14,CASLGDATNQPQHF
-,TRBV6-6,15,CASSYRPDSNQPQHF
TRBD1,TRBV2,14,CASMDRPMNTEAFF
TRBD1,TRBV4-1,16,CASSQYTDRGNQPQHF
TRBD1,TRBV29-1,15,CSGTTGISLTDTQYF
-,TRBV6-1,14,CASSETGKDTEAFF
-,TRBV10-3,15,CAISDPGRSNQPQHF